One and the same sample provided the 6 T cell receptor beta chains below, sequenced in a study of beta chain features in type 1 diabetes. The sequenced template was cDNA made from the entire isolated RNA. Assay: immunoSEQ multiplex PCR; the TCRdb copy retains only in-frame clones and omits some. In the table there are approximately 270,000 clones, approximately 14% of which are singletons. The study, taken as a whole, reports: Shortening of TCRB CDR3s, moderate but significant, appeared in all four CD4+ subsets of Type 1 diabetes patients.

These receptors lack a known antigen. The sequenced sample consisted of naive CD4+ T cells from blood. These receptors originate from a man aged 25 to 45 with type 1 diabetes.

Only a few counts were recorded for this clone. The V call is TRBV18, the J call TRBJ2-7, with 10 bases lining up with TRBD2. This CDR3 comprises 18 residues. Germline lookup yields CDR1 KGHSH and CDR2 LQKENI. The trim removed 1 base at V and 0 bases at J, leaving 9 bases unmatched. CDR3 coding DNA: TGTGCCAGCTCACCACTTTTAGCGGGAGGCCTAAGCTCCTACGAGCAGTACTTC. Its protein is CASSPLLAGGLSSYEQYF.

The V gene is TRBV25-1, the J gene TRBJ1-2; 10 bases fit TRBD1. This CDR3 region has 14 residues. J was trimmed by 3 bases and V by 4 bases; bases with no gene match: 2. CDR1 is MGHDK and CDR2 is SYGVNS in the germline V gene. The CDR3, as DNA: TGTGCCAGCAGTGGGGGGACAGGGGACTATGGCTACACCTTC. Translating it yields CASSGGTGDYGYTF.

The V call is TRBV7-9, the J call TRBJ2-3; maybe TRBD1 (6 bases). The V gene lost 4 bases and the J gene lost 0 bases, with 20 bases spanning the gap. The CDR3 is 18 amino acids. CDR1 is SEHNR and CDR2 is FQNEAQ in the germline V gene (reference sequence). The CDR3 region is CASSWNRAGGSSTDTQYF. The CDR3 DNA is TGTGCCAGCAGCTGGAACAGGGCCGGCGGTTCTAGCACAGATACGCAGTATTTT.

This clone was picked up a small number of times. The gene calls are TRBV28 and TRBJ2-7; a weak D match, TRBD1 (6 bases). The CDR3 sequence is 14 residues long. Trimming removed 6 bases at V and 3 bases at J, with 15 bases between. The germline gives CDR1 MDHEN, CDR2 SYDVKM. The CDR3 region has the DNA TGTGCCAGCAGGGACAGCTTAGTAGACTACGAGCAGTACTTC. Translated, it gives CASRDSLVDYEQYF. The full variable domain, with the rest looked up from reference TRBV28 and TRBJ2-7, is DVKVTQSSRYLVKRTGEKVFLECVQDMDHENMFWYRQDPGLGLRLIYFSYDVKMKEKGDIPEGYSVSREKKERFSLILESASTNQTSMYLCASRDSLVDYEQYFGPGTRLTVT.

This clone showed up just a few times. V gene TRBV19 combines with J gene TRBJ1-5; TRBD1 matches 7 bases. CDR3 length equals 15 residues. Looked up from germline, CDR1 is LNHDA and CDR2 is SQIVND (reference sequence). J gave up 4 bases and V 6 bases, and 9 bases lay outside the gene matches. The CDR3 DNA reads as TGTGCCAGTAGCCTCGGACAGGCGATAAATCAGCCCCAGCATTTT. It codes for CASSLGQAINQPQHF.

Only a few counts were recorded for this clone. The chain recombines TRBV28 with TRBJ1-2; 8 bases agree with TRBD1. V lost 10 bases, J lost 4 bases, and 11 bases stayed unmatched. CDR1 and CDR2 from the germline V gene are MDHEN and SYDVKM. This CDR3 comprises 14 residues. In DNA, the CDR3 is TGTGCCACCTACCTTACAGGGGGAATCTATGGCTACACCTTC. Its protein product is CATYLTGGIYGYTF.